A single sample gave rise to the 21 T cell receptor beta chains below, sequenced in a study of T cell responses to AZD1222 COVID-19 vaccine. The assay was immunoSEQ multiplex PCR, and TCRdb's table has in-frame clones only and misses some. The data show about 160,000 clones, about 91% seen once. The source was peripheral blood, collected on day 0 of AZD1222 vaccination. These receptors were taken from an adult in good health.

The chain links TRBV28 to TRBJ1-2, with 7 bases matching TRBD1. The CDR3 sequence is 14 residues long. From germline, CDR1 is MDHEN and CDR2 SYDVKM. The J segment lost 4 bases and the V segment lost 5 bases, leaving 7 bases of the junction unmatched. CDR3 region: CASSPPGQSYGYTF. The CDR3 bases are TGTGCCAGCAGTCCTCCGGGACAGTCCTATGGCTACACCTTC.

CDR3 sequence: CASSQAGTDTQYF. The CDR3 DNA reads TGTGCCAGCTCTCAGGCAGGTACAGATACGCAGTATTTT. The chain is built from TRBV18 and TRBJ2-3, with D unresolved. The CDR3 spans 13 residues. Between the trimmed V and J ends, which lost 6 bases and 3 bases, there was a span of 10 bases. Germline V gene data show CDR1 as KGHSH and CDR2 as LQKENI.

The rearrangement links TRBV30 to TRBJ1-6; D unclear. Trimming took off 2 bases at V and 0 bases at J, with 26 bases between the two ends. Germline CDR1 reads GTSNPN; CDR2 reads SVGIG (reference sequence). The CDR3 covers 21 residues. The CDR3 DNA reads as TGTGCCTGGAGTAGGATGATTTTAACGCCGCGCGCGGACTCCTATAATTCACCCCTCCACTTT. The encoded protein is CAWSRMILTPRADSYNSPLHF. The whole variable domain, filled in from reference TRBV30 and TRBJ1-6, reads SQTIHQWPATLVQPVGSPLSLECTVEGTSNPNLYWYRQAAGRGLQLLFYSVGIGQISSEVPQNLSASRPQDRQFILSSKKLLLSDSGFYLCAWSRMILTPRADSYNSPLHFGNGTRLTVT.

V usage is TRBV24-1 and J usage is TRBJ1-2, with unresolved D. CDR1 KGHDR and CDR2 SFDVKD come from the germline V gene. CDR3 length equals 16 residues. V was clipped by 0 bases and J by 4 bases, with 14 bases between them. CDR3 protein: CATSDLFWYCSYGYTF. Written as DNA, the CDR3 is TGTGCCACCAGTGATTTGTTCTGGTATTGCAGCTATGGCTACACCTTC.

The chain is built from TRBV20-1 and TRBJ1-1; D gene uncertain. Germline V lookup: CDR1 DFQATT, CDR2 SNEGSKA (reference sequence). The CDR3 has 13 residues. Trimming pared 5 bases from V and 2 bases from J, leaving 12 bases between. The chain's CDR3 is CSARGRLNTEAFF. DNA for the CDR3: TGCAGTGCTCGTGGCAGACTAAACACTGAAGCTTTCTTT.

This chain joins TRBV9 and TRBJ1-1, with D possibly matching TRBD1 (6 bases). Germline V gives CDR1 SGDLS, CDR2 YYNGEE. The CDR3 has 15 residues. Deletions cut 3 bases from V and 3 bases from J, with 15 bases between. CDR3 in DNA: TGTGCCAGCAGCGCAGGGGCCGAAGTTTACACTGAAGCTTTCTTT. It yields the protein CASSAGAEVYTEAFF.

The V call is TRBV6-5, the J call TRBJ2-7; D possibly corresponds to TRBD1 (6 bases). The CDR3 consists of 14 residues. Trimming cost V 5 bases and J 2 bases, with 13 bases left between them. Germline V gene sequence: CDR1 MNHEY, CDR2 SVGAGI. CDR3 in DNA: TGTGCCAGCAGTACGGACAGAATACCCTACGAGCAGTACTTC. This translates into CASSTDRIPYEQYF.

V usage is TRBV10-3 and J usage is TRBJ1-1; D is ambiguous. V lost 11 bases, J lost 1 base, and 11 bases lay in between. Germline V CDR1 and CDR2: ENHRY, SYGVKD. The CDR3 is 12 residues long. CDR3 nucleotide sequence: TGTGCCCACGGACGGCAGAACACTGAAGCTTTCTTT. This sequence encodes CAHGRQNTEAFF.

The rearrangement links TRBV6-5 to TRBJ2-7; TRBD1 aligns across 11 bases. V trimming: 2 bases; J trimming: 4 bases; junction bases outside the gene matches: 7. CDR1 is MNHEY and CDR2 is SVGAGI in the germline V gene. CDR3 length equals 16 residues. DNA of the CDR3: TGTGCCAGCAGTTACGACACGGGACAGGGGGGATACGAGCAGTACTTC. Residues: CASSYDTGQGGYEQYF.

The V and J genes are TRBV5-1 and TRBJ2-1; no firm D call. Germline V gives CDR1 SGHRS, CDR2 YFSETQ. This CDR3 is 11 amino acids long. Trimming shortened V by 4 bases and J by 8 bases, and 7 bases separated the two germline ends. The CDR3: CASSPSYEQFF. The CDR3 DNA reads TGCGCCAGCAGCCCCAGTTATGAGCAGTTCTTC.

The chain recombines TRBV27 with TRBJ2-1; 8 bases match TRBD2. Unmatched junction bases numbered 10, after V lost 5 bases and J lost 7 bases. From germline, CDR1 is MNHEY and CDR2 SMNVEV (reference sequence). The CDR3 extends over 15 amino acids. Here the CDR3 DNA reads TGTGCCAGCAGTAGGAGCGGGAGCCTCGGGAATGAGCAGTTCTTC. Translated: CASSRSGSLGNEQFF.

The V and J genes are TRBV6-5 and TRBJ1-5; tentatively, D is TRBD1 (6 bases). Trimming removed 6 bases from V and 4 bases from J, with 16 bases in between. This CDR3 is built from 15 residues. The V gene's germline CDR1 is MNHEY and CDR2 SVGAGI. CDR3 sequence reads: CASSIIQGPNQPQHF. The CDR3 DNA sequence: TGTGCCAGCAGCATAATACAGGGACCGAATCAGCCCCAGCATTTT.

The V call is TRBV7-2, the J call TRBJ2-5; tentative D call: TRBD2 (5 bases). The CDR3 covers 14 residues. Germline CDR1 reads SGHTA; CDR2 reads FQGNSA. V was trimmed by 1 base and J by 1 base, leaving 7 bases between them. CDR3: CASSLGTFQETQYF. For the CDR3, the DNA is TGTGCCAGCAGCTTAGGGACTTTCCAAGAGACCCAGTACTTC.

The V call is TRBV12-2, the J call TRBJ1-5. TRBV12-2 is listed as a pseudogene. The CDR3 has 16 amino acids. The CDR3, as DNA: TGTGCAAGTCGCTTAGTCGTCCGGGACCGAGGGTGGCCCCAGCATTTT. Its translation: CASRLVVRDRGWPQHF.

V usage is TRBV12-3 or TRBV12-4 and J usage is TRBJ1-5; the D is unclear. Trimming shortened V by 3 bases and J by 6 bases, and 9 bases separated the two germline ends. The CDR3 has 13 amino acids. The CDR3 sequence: CASSFSVTQPQHF. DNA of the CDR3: TGTGCCAGCAGTTTCTCTGTTACTCAGCCCCAGCATTTT.

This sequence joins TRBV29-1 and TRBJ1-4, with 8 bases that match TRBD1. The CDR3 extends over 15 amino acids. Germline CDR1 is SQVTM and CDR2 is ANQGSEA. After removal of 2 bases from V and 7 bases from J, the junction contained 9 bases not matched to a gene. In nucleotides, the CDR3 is TGCAGCGTTGAATTCGAGGACAGGGAAGTTGAAAAACTGTTTTTT. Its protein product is CSVEFEDREVEKLFF.

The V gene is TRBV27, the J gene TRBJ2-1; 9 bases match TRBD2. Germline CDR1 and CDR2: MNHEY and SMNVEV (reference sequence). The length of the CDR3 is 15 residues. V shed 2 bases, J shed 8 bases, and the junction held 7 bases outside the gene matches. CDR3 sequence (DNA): TGTGCCAGCAGTTTAATCGGCGGGGGGGTAGATGAGCAGTTCTTC. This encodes CASSLIGGGVDEQFF.

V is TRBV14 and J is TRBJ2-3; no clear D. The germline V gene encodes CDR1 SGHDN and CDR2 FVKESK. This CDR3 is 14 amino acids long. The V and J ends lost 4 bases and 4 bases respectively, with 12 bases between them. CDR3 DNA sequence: TGTGCCAGCAGCCCAGTATGGTCTCCAGATACGCAGTATTTT. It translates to CASSPVWSPDTQYF. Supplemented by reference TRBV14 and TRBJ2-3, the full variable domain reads EAGVTQFPSHSVIEKGQTVTLRCDPISGHDNLYWYRRVMGKEIKFLLHFVKESKQDESGMPNNRFLAERTGGTYSTLKVQPAELEDSGVYFCASSPVWSPDTQYFGPGTRLTVL.

The CDR3 coding sequence is TGCGCCAGCAGCCATCCTCTTGGAGGCCTCTATGGCTACACCTTC. Amino acids: CASSHPLGGLYGYTF. The chain combines TRBV4-1 with TRBJ1-2, with no clear D. The CDR3 has 15 residues. Germline V gene data show CDR1 as MGHRA and CDR2 as YSYEKL. Trimming took 3 bases from V and 4 from J, leaving 15 bases between them.

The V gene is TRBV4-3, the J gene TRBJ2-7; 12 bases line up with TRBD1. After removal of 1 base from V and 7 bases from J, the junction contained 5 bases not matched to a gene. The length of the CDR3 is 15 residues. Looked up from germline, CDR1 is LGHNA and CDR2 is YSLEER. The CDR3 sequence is CASSQAWDRGHEQYF. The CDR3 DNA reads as TGCGCCAGCAGCCAAGCGTGGGACAGGGGGCATGAGCAGTACTTC.

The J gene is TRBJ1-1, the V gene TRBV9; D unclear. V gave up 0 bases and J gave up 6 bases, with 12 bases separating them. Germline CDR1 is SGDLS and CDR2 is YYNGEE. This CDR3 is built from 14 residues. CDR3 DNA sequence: TGTGCCAGCAGCGTAGGGGGAAGAAGCGCTGAAGCTTTCTTT. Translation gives CASSVGGRSAEAFF.